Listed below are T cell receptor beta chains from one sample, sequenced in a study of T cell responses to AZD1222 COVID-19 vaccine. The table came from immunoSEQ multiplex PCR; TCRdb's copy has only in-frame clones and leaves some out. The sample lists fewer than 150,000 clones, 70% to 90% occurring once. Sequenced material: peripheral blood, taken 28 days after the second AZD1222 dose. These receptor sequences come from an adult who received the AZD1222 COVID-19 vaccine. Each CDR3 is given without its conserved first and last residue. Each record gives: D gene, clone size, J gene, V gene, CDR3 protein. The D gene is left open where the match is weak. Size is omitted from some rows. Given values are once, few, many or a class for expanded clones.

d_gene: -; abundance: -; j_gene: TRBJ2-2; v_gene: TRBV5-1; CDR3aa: ASSSQLASGELF
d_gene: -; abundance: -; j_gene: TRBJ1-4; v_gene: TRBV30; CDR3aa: AWSSGPSSLF
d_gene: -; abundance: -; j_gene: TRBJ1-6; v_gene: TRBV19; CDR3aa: ASSITRIRGSYNSPLH
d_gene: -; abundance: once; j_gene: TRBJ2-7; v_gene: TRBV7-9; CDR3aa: ASSPRGTGSYEQY
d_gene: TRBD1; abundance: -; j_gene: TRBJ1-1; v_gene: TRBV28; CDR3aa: ASSPTGGKAEAF
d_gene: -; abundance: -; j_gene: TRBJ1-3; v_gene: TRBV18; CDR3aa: ASSPRQWGNTIY
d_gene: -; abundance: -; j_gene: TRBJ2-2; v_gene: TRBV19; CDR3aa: ASSVTTGELF
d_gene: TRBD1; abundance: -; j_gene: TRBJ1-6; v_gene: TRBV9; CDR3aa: ASSTGQGGNSPLH
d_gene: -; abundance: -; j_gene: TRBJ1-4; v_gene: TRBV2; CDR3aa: ASRVGQRWEKLF
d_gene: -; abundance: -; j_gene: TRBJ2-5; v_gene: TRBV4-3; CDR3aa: ASSQEPGGRSQATQY
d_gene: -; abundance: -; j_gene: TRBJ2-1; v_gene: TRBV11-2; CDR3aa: ASSPPAGRYNEQF
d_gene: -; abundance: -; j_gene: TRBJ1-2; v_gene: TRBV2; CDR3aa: ASSPSNYGYT
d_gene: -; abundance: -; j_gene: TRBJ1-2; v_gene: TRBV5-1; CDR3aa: ASSLTTLLGGYT
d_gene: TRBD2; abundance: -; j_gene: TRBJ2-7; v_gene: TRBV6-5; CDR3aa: ASSLAGGSYEQY